Listed below are T cell receptor beta chains from one sample, sequenced in a study of CD8 T cells in acute hepatitis C reinfection. Only in-frame clones appear in the TCRdb table, and some are missing; sequencing was by immunoSEQ multiplex PCR. The data show 30,000 to 45,000 clones, roughly 85% seen once. Sequencing was carried out using naive CD8+ T cells from PBMCs. These receptors were taken from a woman between 18 and 30 years old who spontaneously cleared hepatitis C infection. CDR3s include the opening cysteine and the closing phenylalanine or tryptophan. Each record gives: V gene, clone size, J gene, D gene, CDR3 DNA, CDR3 protein. D genes are given only for firm matches. Size values are once, few and many counts, or a class for expanded clones, and some rows have none.

V: TRBV21-1
size: .
J: TRBJ2-3
D: .
DNA: TGTGCCAGCAGATCTCCGGGACAGGGGAGGGCAGATACGCAGTATTTT
CDR3: CASRSPGQGRADTQYF

V: TRBV10-2
size: .
J: TRBJ2-3
D: .
DNA: TGCGCCAGCAGCCTAGTGGAGGGGACAGATACGCAGTATTTT
CDR3: CASSLVEGTDTQYF

V: TRBV5-4
size: .
J: TRBJ2-3
D: .
DNA: TGTGCCAGCAGCAACACAGATACGCAGTATTTT
CDR3: CASSNTDTQYF

V: TRBV4-1
size: few
J: TRBJ1-2
D: .
DNA: TGCGCCAGCAGCCTTACTGGGACTGCCCAGGGCTACACCTTC
CDR3: CASSLTGTAQGYTF

V: TRBV19
size: .
J: TRBJ1-5
D: .
DNA: TGTGCCAGTAGTATCTGGGAGGGGGGAAATCAGCCCCAGCATTTT
CDR3: CASSIWEGGNQPQHF

V: TRBV9
size: .
J: TRBJ2-1
D: TRBD2
DNA: TGTGCCAGCAGCTTCCCTAGCGTGGGAGGGATCAATGAGCAGTTCTTC
CDR3: CASSFPSVGGINEQFF

V: TRBV4-1
size: few
J: TRBJ1-1
D: .
DNA: TGCGCCAGCAGCCAAGCCCTAGGGTGGGACACTGAAGCTTTCTTT
CDR3: CASSQALGWDTEAFF

V: TRBV27
size: few
J: TRBJ2-7
D: .
DNA: TGTGCCAGCAGTCCCGACAGGAGCTCCTACGAGCAGTACTTC
CDR3: CASSPDRSSYEQYF

V: TRBV4-1
size: .
J: TRBJ2-3
D: .
DNA: TGCGCCAGCGGCCACGGGGGGCACGGAGGAACAGATACGCAGTATTTT
CDR3: CASGHGGHGGTDTQYF

V: TRBV10-1
size: .
J: TRBJ2-2
D: .
DNA: TGCGCCAGCAGTGAGTCACAGGAGACGACCGGGGAGCTGTTTTTT
CDR3: CASSESQETTGELFF

V: TRBV30
size: .
J: TRBJ1-1
D: TRBD1
DNA: TGTGCCTGGAGTTACCCGGGGCGACAGGGCAACACTGAAGCTTTCTTT
CDR3: CAWSYPGRQGNTEAFF

V: TRBV7-9
size: once
J: TRBJ2-7
D: TRBD1
DNA: TGTGCCAGCAGCTTAGGGTCCGGGACAGACTACGAGCAGTACTTC
CDR3: CASSLGSGTDYEQYF

V: TRBV9
size: .
J: TRBJ2-3
D: .
DNA: TGTGCCAGCAGCGGAGGAGATACGCAGTATTTT
CDR3: CASSGGDTQYF

V: TRBV29-1
size: few
J: TRBJ2-7
D: .
DNA: TGCAGCGTTGAAGGATGGCCTCGGGATTCAAAGAGCTACGAGCAGTACTTC
CDR3: CSVEGWPRDSKSYEQYF

V: TRBV27
size: .
J: TRBJ1-1
D: .
DNA: TGTGCCAGCAGTTTATCCAGGGCTATGAACACTGAAGCTTTCTTT
CDR3: CASSLSRAMNTEAFF

V: TRBV4-2
size: few
J: TRBJ2-7
D: TRBD2
DNA: TGTGCCAGCAGTTACGGGGAGGGAGGTGAGCAGTACTTC
CDR3: CASSYGEGGEQYF

V: TRBV27
size: once
J: TRBJ2-7
D: .
DNA: TGTGCCAGCAGTTCCACCTTCCAGGGGCTAAATAACGAGCAGTACTTC
CDR3: CASSSTFQGLNNEQYF

V: TRBV11-2
size: .
J: TRBJ1-2
D: .
DNA: TGTGCCAGCAGCTTAGGCGGGGAGTCTAACTATGGCTACACCTTC
CDR3: CASSLGGESNYGYTF

V: TRBV25-1
size: once
J: TRBJ2-1
D: .
DNA: TGTGCCAGCAGTGAAAGGGGAAACGTGAGGAACGTTGAGCAGTTCTTC
CDR3: CASSERGNVRNVEQFF

V: TRBV29-1
size: .
J: TRBJ2-2
D: .
DNA: TGCAGCGGCACAGGGCTCACCGGGGAGCTGTTTTTT
CDR3: CSGTGLTGELFF

V: TRBV10-2
size: .
J: TRBJ1-1
D: TRBD1
DNA: TGCGCCAGCAGCACAGGGGTTAACGCTGAAGCTTTCTTT
CDR3: CASSTGVNAEAFF

V: TRBV27
size: .
J: TRBJ2-5
D: .
DNA: TGTGCCAGCACCCATCAGACAGGACGCTTGGAGACCCAGTACTTC
CDR3: CASTHQTGRLETQYF

V: TRBV12-5
size: once
J: TRBJ2-3
D: .
DNA: TGTGCTAGTGGTTTCTCTGGTGAGGGAGTTGGCACAGATACGCAGTATTTT
CDR3: CASGFSGEGVGTDTQYF

V: TRBV9
size: once
J: TRBJ2-2
D: TRBD2
DNA: TGTGCCAGCGGGAGCGGGGCGAACACCGGGGAGCTGTTTTTT
CDR3: CASGSGANTGELFF

V: TRBV28
size: .
J: TRBJ2-5
D: .
DNA: TGTGCCAGCAGTTTCCAGGAACAGGGTCAAGAGACCCAGTACTTC
CDR3: CASSFQEQGQETQYF

V: TRBV19
size: .
J: TRBJ1-5
D: .
DNA: TGTGCCAGTAGTATCGGGGAGGACCGCGTTATTAGCAATCAGCCCCAGCATTTT
CDR3: CASSIGEDRVISNQPQHF

V: TRBV15
size: .
J: TRBJ2-6
D: TRBD2
DNA: TGTGCCACCAGCAGAGATCTCGGGAGGGGGGCCAACGTCCTGACTTTC
CDR3: CATSRDLGRGANVLTF

V: TRBV27
size: .
J: TRBJ2-3
D: .
DNA: TGTGCCAGCGGTCGTCCCTATACTGTGTTCTCTAGCACAGATACGCAGTATTTT
CDR3: CASGRPYTVFSSTDTQYF

V: TRBV5-6
size: .
J: TRBJ2-7
D: .
DNA: TGTGCCAGCAGCATCGACCTGAGGGAGCAGTACTTC
CDR3: CASSIDLREQYF

V: TRBV5-1
size: .
J: TRBJ1-1
D: .
DNA: TGCGCCAGCAGCCTTGTATGGGGGGGCGAGGCTGAAGCTTTCTTT
CDR3: CASSLVWGGEAEAFF

V: TRBV4-1
size: .
J: TRBJ2-3
D: .
DNA: TGCGCCAGCAGCCAAGCATCAGATACGCAGTATTTT
CDR3: CASSQASDTQYF

V: TRBV29-1
size: .
J: TRBJ2-1
D: .
DNA: TGCAGCGTTGGGCCCGGGAGACAGGGAATTTTGGAGCAGTTCTTC
CDR3: CSVGPGRQGILEQFF

V: TRBV11-2
size: .
J: TRBJ2-3
D: TRBD2
DNA: TGTGCCAGCAGCCGTAGCGGGAGATTAGATACGCAGTATTTT
CDR3: CASSRSGRLDTQYF